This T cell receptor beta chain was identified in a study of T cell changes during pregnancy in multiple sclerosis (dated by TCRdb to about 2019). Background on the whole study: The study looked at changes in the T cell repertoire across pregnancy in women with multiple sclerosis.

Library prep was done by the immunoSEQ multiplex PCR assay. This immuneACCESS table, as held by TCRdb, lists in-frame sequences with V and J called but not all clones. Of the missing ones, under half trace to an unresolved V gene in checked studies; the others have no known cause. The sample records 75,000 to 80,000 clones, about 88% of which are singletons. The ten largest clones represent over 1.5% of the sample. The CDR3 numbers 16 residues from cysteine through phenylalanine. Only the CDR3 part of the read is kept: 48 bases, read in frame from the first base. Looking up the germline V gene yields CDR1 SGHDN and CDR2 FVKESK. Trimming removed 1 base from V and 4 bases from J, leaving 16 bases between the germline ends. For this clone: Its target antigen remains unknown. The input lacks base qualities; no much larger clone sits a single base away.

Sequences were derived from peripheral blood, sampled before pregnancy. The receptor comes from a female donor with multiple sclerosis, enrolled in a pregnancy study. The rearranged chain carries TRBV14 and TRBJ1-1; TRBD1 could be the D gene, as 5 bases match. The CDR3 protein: CASSQVGGTSSTEAFF. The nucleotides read TGTGCCAGCAGCCAAGTTGGGGGGACGTCCAGCACTGAAGCTTTCTTT. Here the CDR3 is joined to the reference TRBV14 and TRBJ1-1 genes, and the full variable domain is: EAGVTQFPSHSVIEKGQTVTLRCDPISGHDNLYWYRRVMGKEIKFLLHFVKESKQDESGMPNNRFLAERTGGTYSTLKVQPAELEDSGVYFCASSQVGGTSSTEAFFGQGTRLTVV.